This T cell receptor (beta chain) is drawn from a study of cytomegalovirus exposure and HLA in healthy donors. Turning to the study itself: The study's early data release held some 85 million unique TCRs from HLA-typed donors. When 300 to 500 donors were genotyped, more than 70% of them were found to fall in the Caucasian-associated ancestry cluster.

Study-level results: Cytomegalovirus-associated TCR beta chains were listed, numbering approximately 150. TRBV6-2, TRBV6-3 and other indistinguishable V segments were excluded.

Germline V gene lookup returns CDR1 LNHDA and CDR2 SQIVND (reference sequence). The CDR3 runs to 12 residues. Between the trimmed V and J ends, which lost 6 bases and 11 bases, there was a span of 11 bases. Primers for the PCR totalled 60 Vbeta and 13 Jbeta. TCRdb keeps only in-frame clones here, not all; method: immunoSEQ multiplex PCR. This table holds 90,000 to 120,000 clones, about 81% found once. Note on this clone: Its antigen remains unknown.

This chain links TRBV19 with TRBJ1-6, with D perhaps matching TRBD1 (6 bases). The sequence was obtained from a man aged 25-45 years in good health and CMV-seropositive. The sample taken for sequencing was PBMCs. CDR3 region: CASRQGGAPLHF. The CDR3 nucleotides read TGTGCCAGTAGACAGGGCGGCGCACCCCTCCACTTT.